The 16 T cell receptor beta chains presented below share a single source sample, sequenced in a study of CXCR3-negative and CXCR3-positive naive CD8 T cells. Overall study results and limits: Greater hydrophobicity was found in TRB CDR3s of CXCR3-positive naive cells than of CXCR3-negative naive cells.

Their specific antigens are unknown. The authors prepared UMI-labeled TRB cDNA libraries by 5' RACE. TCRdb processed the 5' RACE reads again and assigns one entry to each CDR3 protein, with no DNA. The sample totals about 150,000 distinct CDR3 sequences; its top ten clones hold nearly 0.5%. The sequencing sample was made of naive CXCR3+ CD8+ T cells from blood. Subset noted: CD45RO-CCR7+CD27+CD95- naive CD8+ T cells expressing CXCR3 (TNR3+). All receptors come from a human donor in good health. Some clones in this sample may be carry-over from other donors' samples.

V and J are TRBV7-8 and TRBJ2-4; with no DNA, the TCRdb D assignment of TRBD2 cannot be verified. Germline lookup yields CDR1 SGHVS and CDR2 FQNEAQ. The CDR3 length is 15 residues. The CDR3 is CASRHSAGTNHIQYF.

The CDR3 loop is CASSEPGAGMAYGYTF. The genes are TRBV6-6 and TRBJ1-2; there is no DNA to check the TCRdb D call of TRBD1. The CDR3 is 16 residues long. Per the germline V gene, CDR1 is MNHNY and CDR2 is SVGAGI (reference sequence).

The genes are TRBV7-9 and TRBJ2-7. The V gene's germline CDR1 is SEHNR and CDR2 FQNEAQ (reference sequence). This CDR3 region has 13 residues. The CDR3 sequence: CASSPQDYYEQYF.

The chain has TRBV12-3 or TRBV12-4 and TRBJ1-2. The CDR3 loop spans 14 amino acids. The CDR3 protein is CASSYGEPVYGYTF.

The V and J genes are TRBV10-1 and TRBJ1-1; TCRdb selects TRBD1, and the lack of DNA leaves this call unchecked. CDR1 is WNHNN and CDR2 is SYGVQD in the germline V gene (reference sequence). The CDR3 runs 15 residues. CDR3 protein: CASRLRQGASTEAFF.

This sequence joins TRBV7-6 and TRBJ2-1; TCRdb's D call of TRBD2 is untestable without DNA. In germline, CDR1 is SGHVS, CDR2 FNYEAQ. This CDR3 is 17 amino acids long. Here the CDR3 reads CASSLLTPGTRPDEQFF.

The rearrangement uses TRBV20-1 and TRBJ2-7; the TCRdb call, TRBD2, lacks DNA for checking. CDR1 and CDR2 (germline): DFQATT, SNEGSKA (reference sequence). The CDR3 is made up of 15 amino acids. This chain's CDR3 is CSALTSGSSWGEQYF.

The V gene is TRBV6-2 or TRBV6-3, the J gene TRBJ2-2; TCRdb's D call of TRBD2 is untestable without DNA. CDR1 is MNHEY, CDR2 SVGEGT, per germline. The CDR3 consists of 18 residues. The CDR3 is CASSYPDWQGANTGELFF.

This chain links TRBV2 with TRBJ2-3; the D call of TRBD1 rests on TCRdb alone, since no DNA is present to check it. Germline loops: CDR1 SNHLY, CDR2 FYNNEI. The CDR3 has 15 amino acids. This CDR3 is CASSELNPRTDTQYF.

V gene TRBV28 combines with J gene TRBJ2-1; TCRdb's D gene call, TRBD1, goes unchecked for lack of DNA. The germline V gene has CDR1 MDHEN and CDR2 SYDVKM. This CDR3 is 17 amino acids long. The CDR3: CASRGQGARVPWNEQFF.

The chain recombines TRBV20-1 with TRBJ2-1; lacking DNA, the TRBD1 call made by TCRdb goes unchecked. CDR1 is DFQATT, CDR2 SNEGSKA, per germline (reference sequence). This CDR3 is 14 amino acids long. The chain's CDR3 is CSATPGGTLYEQFF.

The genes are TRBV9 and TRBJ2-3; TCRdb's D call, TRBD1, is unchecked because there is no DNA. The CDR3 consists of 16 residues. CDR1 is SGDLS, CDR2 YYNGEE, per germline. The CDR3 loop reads CASSVVGSPLTDTQYF. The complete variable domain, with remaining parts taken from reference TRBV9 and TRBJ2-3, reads DSGVTQTPKHLITATGQRVTLRCSPRSGDLSVYWYQQSLDQGLQFLIQYYNGEERAKGNILERFSAQQFPDLHSELNLSSLELGDSALYFCASSVVGSPLTDTQYFGPGTRLTVL.

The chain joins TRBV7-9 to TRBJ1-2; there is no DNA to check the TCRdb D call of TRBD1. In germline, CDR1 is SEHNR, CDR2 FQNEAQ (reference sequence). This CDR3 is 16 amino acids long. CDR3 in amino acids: CASSSSTGGADYGYTF. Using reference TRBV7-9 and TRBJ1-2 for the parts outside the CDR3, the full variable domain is DTGVSQNPRHKITKRGQNVTFRCDPISEHNRLYWYRQTLGQGPEFLTYFQNEAQLEKSRLLSDRFSAERPKGSFSTLEIQRTEQGDSAMYLCASSSSTGGADYGYTFGSGTRLTVV.

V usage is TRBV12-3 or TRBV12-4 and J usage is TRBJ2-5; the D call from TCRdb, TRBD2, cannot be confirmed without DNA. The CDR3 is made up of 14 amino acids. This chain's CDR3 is CASGNSGPVETQYF.

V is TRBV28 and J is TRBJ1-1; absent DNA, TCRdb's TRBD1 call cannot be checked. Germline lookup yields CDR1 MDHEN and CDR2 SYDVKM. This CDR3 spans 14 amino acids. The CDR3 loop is CASSLGQGTTEAFF. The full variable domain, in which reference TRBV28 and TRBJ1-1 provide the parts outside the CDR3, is DVKVTQSSRYLVKRTGEKVFLECVQDMDHENMFWYRQDPGLGLRLIYFSYDVKMKEKGDIPEGYSVSREKKERFSLILESASTNQTSMYLCASSLGQGTTEAFFGQGTRLTVV.

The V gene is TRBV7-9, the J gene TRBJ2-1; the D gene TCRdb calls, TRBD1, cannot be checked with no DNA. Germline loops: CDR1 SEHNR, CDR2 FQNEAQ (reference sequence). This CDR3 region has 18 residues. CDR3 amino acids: CASSPGDPRQGRYNEQFF.